One sample yielded the 20 T cell receptor beta chains listed below, sequenced in a study of cytomegalovirus exposure and HLA in healthy donors. Both 60 Vbeta primers and 13 Jbeta primers went into the PCR. Sequenced by immunoSEQ multiplex PCR; TCRdb stores in-frame clones only, minus some. The sample consists of 90,000 to 100,000 clones, roughly 71% of them appearing once. Specimen: PBMCs. These receptors came from a woman aged 35 to 49 in good health and CMV-seronegative.

This clone is termed medium-sized. V and J are TRBV11-2 and TRBJ1-1; possible D gene TRBD1, 5 bases. This CDR3 is built from 18 residues. Germline CDR1 is SGHAT and CDR2 is FQNNGV. V lost 0 bases and J lost 0, with 17 bases in between. The CDR3 loop reads CASSLDPRDFTMNTEAFF. CDR3 DNA: TGTGCCAGCAGCTTAGATCCGAGGGACTTCACCATGAACACTGAAGCTTTCTTT.

The chain joins TRBV6-1 to TRBJ2-1; D not resolved. Germline V gene data show CDR1 as MNHNS and CDR2 as SASEGT. The ends were cut back, 8 bases at V and 2 bases at J, with 13 bases in the middle. The CDR3 has 14 residues. The CDR3 region has the DNA TGTGCCAGCGTATGGGTGGAGACCTACAATGAGCAGTTCTTC. It yields the protein CASVWVETYNEQFF.

Notes on this clone: Compared with germline, one end of the junction differs, possibly owing to a read error. This chain joins TRBV7-9 and TRBJ1-1; TRBD1 agrees at 7 bases. The CDR3 totals 13 residues. Germline loops: CDR1 SEHNR, CDR2 FQNEAQ (reference sequence). Written as DNA, the CDR3 is TGTGCCAGCAGCTTAGCGGACAGGCCTTATTATCCTTTT. Protein: CASSLADRPYYPF.

The chain joins TRBV19 to TRBJ1-1; D gene unclear. V gave up 6 bases and J gave up 1 base, with 9 bases separating them. The CDR3 covers 13 residues. Germline CDR1 is LNHDA and CDR2 is SQIVND (reference sequence). The CDR3 here is CASRMPGNTEAFF. CDR3 nucleotide sequence: TGTGCCAGTAGGATGCCGGGGAACACTGAAGCTTTCTTT.

The rearrangement uses TRBV2 and TRBJ1-2; the match to TRBD1 covers 7 bases. With 6 bases clipped from V and 10 bases from J, the junction kept 17 bases outside the gene matches. The CDR3 runs to 15 residues. The germline CDR1 and CDR2 sequences are SNHLY and FYNNEI. The CDR3 region has the DNA TGTGCCAGCAGGGGGTCGTTGGACAGGCGTCTATACTACACCTTC. Its protein product is CASRGSLDRRLYYTF.

This chain links TRBV6-1 with TRBJ2-7, with TRBD1 as a possible D gene (5 bases). In germline, CDR1 is MNHNS, CDR2 SASEGT. The length of the CDR3 is 13 residues. V was cut by 3 bases and J by 5 bases, with 11 bases left in between. The CDR3: CASSEAGPDEQYF. The CDR3 nucleotides read TGTGCCAGCAGTGAGGCAGGGCCAGACGAGCAGTACTTC.

Note on this clone: At one end, the junction sequence differs from germline, possibly due to a read error. This chain uses TRBV6-6 with TRBJ2-5; 7 bases align to TRBD2. Germline loops: CDR1 MNHNY, CDR2 SVGAGI (reference sequence). The CDR3 runs to 13 residues. The CDR3 loop is CASSHSSGETQYF. CDR3 nucleotide sequence: TGTGCCAGCAGTCACTCTAGCGGAGAGACCCAGTACTTC.

The chain joins TRBV7-9 to TRBJ1-6; TRBD1 might be the D (5 bases). The germline V gene encodes CDR1 SEHNR and CDR2 FQNEAQ (reference sequence). The CDR3 has 15 amino acids. V was trimmed by 5 bases and J by 7 bases, leaving 15 bases between them. In DNA, the CDR3 is TGTGCCAGCAGCAATCAGGGAGGTGGGAATTCACCCCTCCACTTT. Its translation: CASSNQGGGNSPLHF.

V is TRBV7-6 and J is TRBJ1-1; tentatively, D is TRBD1 (6 bases). V lost 1 base and J 9 bases, leaving 18 bases between the germline ends. The CDR3 totals 15 residues. Germline assignment: CDR1 SGHVS and CDR2 FNYEAQ. CDR3 loop: CASSLGGGRPSQAFF. The CDR3 DNA follows: TGTGCCAGCAGCTTAGGAGGGGGTCGCCCTAGTCAAGCTTTCTTT.

The genes are TRBV7-8 and TRBJ2-7, with TRBD2 matching 10 bases. The V and J ends lost 6 bases and 1 base, in that order; junction bases with no gene match: 6. Germline-derived CDR1 and CDR2 are SGHVS and FQNEAQ. CDR3 size: 15 residues. CDR3 bases: TGTGCCAGCAGTGTAAGCGGGGGGGCGTCCTACGAGCAGTACTTC. It encodes CASSVSGGASYEQYF. Supplemented by reference TRBV7-8 and TRBJ2-7, the full variable domain reads GAGVSQSPRYKVAKRGQDVALRCDPISGHVSLFWYQQALGQGPEFLTYFQNEAQLDKSGLPSDRFFAERPEGSVSTLKIQRTQQEDSAVYLCASSVSGGASYEQYFGPGTRLTVT.

This chain connects TRBV2 to TRBJ1-1, with a weak D call TRBD1 (6 bases). This CDR3 is 14 amino acids long. Trimming removed 6 bases at V and 0 bases at J, with 11 bases between. Germline V gene lookup returns CDR1 SNHLY and CDR2 FYNNEI. CDR3 amino acids: CASRGTGLNTEAFF. In nucleotides, the CDR3 is TGTGCCAGCAGAGGTACAGGGTTGAACACTGAAGCTTTCTTT.

The chain uses TRBV27 and TRBJ2-7; D perhaps matches TRBD1 (5 bases). V lost 5 bases, J lost 1 base, and 9 bases lay in between. This CDR3 comprises 13 residues. Germline CDR1 is MNHEY and CDR2 is SMNVEV (reference sequence). The CDR3 bases are TGTGCCAGCAGTCAGACAGTTTCCTACGAGCAGTACTTC. Amino acid sequence: CASSQTVSYEQYF.

The chain links TRBV29-1 to TRBJ1-1; TRBD1 might be the D (5 bases). The CDR3 loop spans 12 amino acids. The germline V gene encodes CDR1 SQVTM and CDR2 ANQGSEA. Trimming shortened V by 5 bases and J by 6 bases, and 13 bases separated the two germline ends. The CDR3 bases are TGCAGCGTTCCCCAGGGAGGACCTGAAGCTTTCTTT. Residues: CSVPQGGPEAFF.

This CDR3 is CASSAGTDWKQYF. The CDR3, as DNA: TGTGCCAGCAGCGCGGGGACAGACTGGAAGCAGTACTTC. The rearrangement joins TRBV14 to TRBJ2-7, with D tentatively TRBD1 (7 bases). The CDR3 contains 13 residues. With 5 bases removed from V and 8 bases from J, the gap between germline ends came to 16 bases. From germline, CDR1 is SGHDN and CDR2 FVKESK.

V usage is TRBV5-3 and J usage is TRBJ1-6; a possible D gene is TRBD1 (5 bases). TRBV5-3 belongs to the ORF category, with a function that is uncertain. This CDR3 is built from 19 residues. V lost 1 base to trimming and J lost 3 bases, with 20 bases between them. The CDR3 sequence: CARSLRGRVIASYNSPLHF. The CDR3, as DNA: TGTGCCAGAAGCTTGAGAGGCAGGGTAATTGCCAGCTATAATTCACCCCTCCACTTT.

V usage is TRBV6-6 and J usage is TRBJ2-1; 7 positions agree with TRBD1. This CDR3 spans 14 amino acids. CDR1 and CDR2 (germline): MNHNY, SVGAGI (reference sequence). Losses at the gene ends were 7 bases for V and 2 bases for J; bases not matched to a gene: 5. CDR3 amino acids: CASNPGGPYNEQFF. CDR3 DNA: TGTGCCAGCAACCCAGGGGGACCCTACAATGAGCAGTTCTTC.

This clone was counted between two and nine times. The chain employs TRBV19 and TRBJ2-3; weak D call: TRBD1 (6 bases). The germline CDR1 and CDR2 sequences are LNHDA and SQIVND (reference sequence). The CDR3 has 17 amino acids. V was trimmed by 5 bases and J by 0 bases, leaving 18 bases between them. Here the CDR3 reads CASSPLKGTPSTDTQYF. CDR3 in DNA: TGTGCCAGTAGTCCATTAAAAGGGACACCAAGCACAGATACGCAGTATTTT.

Written as DNA, the CDR3 is TGCGCCAGCAGCTTGGAGGCGGGGGCCCGGACTGAGCAGTTCTTC. It translates to CASSLEAGARTEQFF. The chain uses TRBV5-1 and TRBJ2-1, with D perhaps matching TRBD2 (7 bases). This CDR3 spans 15 amino acids. CDR1 and CDR2 from the germline V gene are SGHRS and YFSETQ. V lost 0 bases and J 9 bases, leaving 16 bases between the germline ends.

The CDR3 bases are TGTGCCAGCAGCCTCGGGGACTACGGGACCCAGTACTTC. It is translated as CASSLGDYGTQYF. This chain uses TRBV7-6 with TRBJ2-5, with 7 bases that match TRBD2. The CDR3 sequence is 13 residues long. After removal of 5 bases from V and 7 bases from J, the junction contained 7 bases not matched to a gene. From germline, CDR1 is SGHVS and CDR2 FNYEAQ.

The chain carries TRBV30 and TRBJ1-1, with 7 bases matching TRBD1. J lost 4 bases, V lost 3 bases, and 14 bases had no gene match. This CDR3 is 16 amino acids long. Germline CDR1 GTSNPN, CDR2 SVGIG (reference sequence). Here the CDR3 reads CAWSWTGAFQSTEAFF. CDR3 bases: TGTGCCTGGAGCTGGACAGGAGCCTTTCAGAGCACTGAAGCTTTCTTT.